The rows below give T cell receptor beta chains drawn from one sample of a study of CD4+ T cells in melanoma. Measured with immunoSEQ multiplex PCR; TCRdb has only the in-frame clones, and not every one. The top ten hold roughly 6.6% of the sample, which has around 15,000 clones, roughly 83% seen once. The specimen was cells from a culture (not recorded whether cultured in vitro). The receptors here all came from a human donor with melanoma. CDR3s include the opening cysteine and the closing phenylalanine or tryptophan. D genes are given only for firm matches. Only some rows state a clone size, as once, few, many or a class for expanded clones.

V	size	J	D	CDR3	DNA
TRBV18	NA	TRBJ1-1	NA	CASSPGDPNTEAFF	TGTGCCAGCTCCCCGGGGGACCCAAACACTGAAGCTTTCTTT
TRBV5-1	NA	TRBJ1-3	NA	CASSSGPVGGNTIYF	TGCGCCAGCAGCTCAGGTCCAGTCGGTGGAAACACCATATATTTT
TRBV7-7	NA	TRBJ2-2	TRBD1	CASSERGTGAGELFF	TGTGCTAGCAGCGAAAGGGGGACAGGGGCCGGGGAGCTGTTTTTT
TRBV27	NA	TRBJ1-5	NA	CASNRGGQGNLPQHF	TGTGCCAGCAACCGGGGCGGGCAAGGGAATCTGCCCCAGCATTTT
TRBV2	NA	TRBJ1-5	TRBD1	CASSEDSGGAKPQHF	TGTGCCAGCAGTGAAGATTCAGGGGGCGCGAAGCCCCAGCATTTT
TRBV5-1	NA	TRBJ2-5	NA	CASSLDVGVQETQYF	TGCGCCAGCAGCTTGGATGTGGGAGTCCAAGAGACCCAGTACTTC
TRBV29-1	NA	TRBJ1-5	TRBD1	CSVLGTAGQPQHF	TGCAGCGTTCTTGGGACAGCGGGACAGCCCCAGCATTTT
TRBV4-2	NA	TRBJ1-2	TRBD1	CASSQAPGQGYGYTF	TGTGCCAGCAGCCAAGCGCCGGGACAGGGTTATGGCTACACCTTC
TRBV6-1	NA	TRBJ2-7	TRBD1	CASSEVYRGHEQYF	TGTGCCAGCAGTGAAGTCTACAGGGGGCACGAGCAGTACTTC
TRBV5-1	NA	TRBJ1-2	NA	CASSLDREGYGYTF	TGCGCCAGCAGCTTGGACAGGGAAGGCTATGGCTACACCTTC
TRBV5-1	NA	TRBJ2-1	NA	CASSLAVGATYNEQFF	TGCGCCAGCAGCTTGGCAGTGGGGGCAACCTACAATGAGCAGTTCTTC
TRBV4-2	few	TRBJ1-2	NA	CASSQKTGYYGYTF	TGTGCCAGCAGCCAAAAAACAGGGTACTATGGCTACACCTTC
TRBV4-1	NA	TRBJ2-7	NA	CASSQRGLPQAYEQYF	TGCGCCAGCAGCCAAAGGGGGTTACCTCAAGCCTACGAGCAGTACTTC
TRBV11-2	NA	TRBJ2-1	NA	CASSLGGGAYNEQFF	TGTGCCAGCAGCTTGGGGGGGGGCGCCTACAATGAGCAGTTCTTC
TRBV7-8	NA	TRBJ2-1	NA	CASSPARAGNEQFF	TGTGCCAGCTCCCCCGCTCGGGCGGGGAATGAGCAGTTCTTC
TRBV10-1	NA	TRBJ2-1	TRBD2	CASSDERGLRNEQFF	TGCGCCAGCAGTGACGAGCGGGGGTTACGGAATGAGCAGTTCTTC
TRBV11-2	NA	TRBJ1-5	NA	CASSPEGRGQPQHF	TGTGCCAGCAGCCCAGAGGGCAGGGGTCAGCCCCAGCATTTT
TRBV19	NA	TRBJ2-3	NA	CASRSGGAGDTQYF	TGTGCCAGTAGGTCGGGGGGCGCCGGAGATACGCAGTATTTT
TRBV11-2	once	TRBJ2-1	NA	CASSSPSGGPSSYNEQFF	TGTGCCAGCAGCTCACCCTCTGGGGGGCCGAGCTCCTACAATGAGCAGTTCTTC
TRBV14	once	TRBJ1-1	NA	CASSQLPNTEAFF	TGTGCCAGCAGCCAACTTCCCAACACTGAAGCTTTCTTT
TRBV5-5	NA	TRBJ2-7	NA	CASSATEGYEQYF	TGTGCCAGCAGCGCTACAGAGGGCTACGAGCAGTACTTC
TRBV6-6	once	TRBJ2-1	NA	CASSYSGGQQFF	TGTGCCAGCAGTTACTCCGGGGGGCAGCAGTTCTTC
TRBV5-1	NA	TRBJ1-2	TRBD1	CASRPDRGPIYGYTF	TGCGCCAGCAGACCAGACAGGGGTCCGATCTATGGCTACACCTTC
TRBV4-1	NA	TRBJ1-3	TRBD1	CASSQMSRDRGNTIYF	TGCGCCAGCAGCCAAATGAGCCGGGACAGGGGCAACACCATATATTTT
TRBV29-1	NA	TRBJ1-1	NA	CSVGGGSTEAFF	TGCAGCGTTGGTGGGGGAAGCACTGAAGCTTTCTTT
TRBV18	NA	TRBJ2-7	TRBD1	CASSPLPPGTVSYEQYF	TGTGCCAGCTCACCACTCCCCCCCGGGACAGTCTCCTACGAGCAGTACTTC
TRBV4-1	few	TRBJ1-1	TRBD1	CASMGWVTGGTEAFF	TGCGCCAGCATGGGATGGGTGACAGGGGGTACTGAAGCTTTCTTT
TRBV6-6	NA	TRBJ1-2	TRBD1	CASSYKNDRAYGYTF	TGTGCCAGCAGTTACAAAAACGACAGGGCTTATGGCTACACCTTC
TRBV9	NA	TRBJ1-1	NA	CASSVGNGVTEAFF	TGTGCCAGCAGCGTAGGGAATGGAGTCACTGAAGCTTTCTTT
TRBV4-1	NA	TRBJ2-1	NA	CASSQSRYNEQFF	TGCGCCAGCAGCCAAAGCAGGTACAATGAGCAGTTCTTC
TRBV5-1	NA	TRBJ2-2	TRBD1	CASSFLSRDRDTGELFF	TGCGCCAGCAGCTTCCTAAGTCGGGACAGAGACACCGGGGAGCTGTTTTTT